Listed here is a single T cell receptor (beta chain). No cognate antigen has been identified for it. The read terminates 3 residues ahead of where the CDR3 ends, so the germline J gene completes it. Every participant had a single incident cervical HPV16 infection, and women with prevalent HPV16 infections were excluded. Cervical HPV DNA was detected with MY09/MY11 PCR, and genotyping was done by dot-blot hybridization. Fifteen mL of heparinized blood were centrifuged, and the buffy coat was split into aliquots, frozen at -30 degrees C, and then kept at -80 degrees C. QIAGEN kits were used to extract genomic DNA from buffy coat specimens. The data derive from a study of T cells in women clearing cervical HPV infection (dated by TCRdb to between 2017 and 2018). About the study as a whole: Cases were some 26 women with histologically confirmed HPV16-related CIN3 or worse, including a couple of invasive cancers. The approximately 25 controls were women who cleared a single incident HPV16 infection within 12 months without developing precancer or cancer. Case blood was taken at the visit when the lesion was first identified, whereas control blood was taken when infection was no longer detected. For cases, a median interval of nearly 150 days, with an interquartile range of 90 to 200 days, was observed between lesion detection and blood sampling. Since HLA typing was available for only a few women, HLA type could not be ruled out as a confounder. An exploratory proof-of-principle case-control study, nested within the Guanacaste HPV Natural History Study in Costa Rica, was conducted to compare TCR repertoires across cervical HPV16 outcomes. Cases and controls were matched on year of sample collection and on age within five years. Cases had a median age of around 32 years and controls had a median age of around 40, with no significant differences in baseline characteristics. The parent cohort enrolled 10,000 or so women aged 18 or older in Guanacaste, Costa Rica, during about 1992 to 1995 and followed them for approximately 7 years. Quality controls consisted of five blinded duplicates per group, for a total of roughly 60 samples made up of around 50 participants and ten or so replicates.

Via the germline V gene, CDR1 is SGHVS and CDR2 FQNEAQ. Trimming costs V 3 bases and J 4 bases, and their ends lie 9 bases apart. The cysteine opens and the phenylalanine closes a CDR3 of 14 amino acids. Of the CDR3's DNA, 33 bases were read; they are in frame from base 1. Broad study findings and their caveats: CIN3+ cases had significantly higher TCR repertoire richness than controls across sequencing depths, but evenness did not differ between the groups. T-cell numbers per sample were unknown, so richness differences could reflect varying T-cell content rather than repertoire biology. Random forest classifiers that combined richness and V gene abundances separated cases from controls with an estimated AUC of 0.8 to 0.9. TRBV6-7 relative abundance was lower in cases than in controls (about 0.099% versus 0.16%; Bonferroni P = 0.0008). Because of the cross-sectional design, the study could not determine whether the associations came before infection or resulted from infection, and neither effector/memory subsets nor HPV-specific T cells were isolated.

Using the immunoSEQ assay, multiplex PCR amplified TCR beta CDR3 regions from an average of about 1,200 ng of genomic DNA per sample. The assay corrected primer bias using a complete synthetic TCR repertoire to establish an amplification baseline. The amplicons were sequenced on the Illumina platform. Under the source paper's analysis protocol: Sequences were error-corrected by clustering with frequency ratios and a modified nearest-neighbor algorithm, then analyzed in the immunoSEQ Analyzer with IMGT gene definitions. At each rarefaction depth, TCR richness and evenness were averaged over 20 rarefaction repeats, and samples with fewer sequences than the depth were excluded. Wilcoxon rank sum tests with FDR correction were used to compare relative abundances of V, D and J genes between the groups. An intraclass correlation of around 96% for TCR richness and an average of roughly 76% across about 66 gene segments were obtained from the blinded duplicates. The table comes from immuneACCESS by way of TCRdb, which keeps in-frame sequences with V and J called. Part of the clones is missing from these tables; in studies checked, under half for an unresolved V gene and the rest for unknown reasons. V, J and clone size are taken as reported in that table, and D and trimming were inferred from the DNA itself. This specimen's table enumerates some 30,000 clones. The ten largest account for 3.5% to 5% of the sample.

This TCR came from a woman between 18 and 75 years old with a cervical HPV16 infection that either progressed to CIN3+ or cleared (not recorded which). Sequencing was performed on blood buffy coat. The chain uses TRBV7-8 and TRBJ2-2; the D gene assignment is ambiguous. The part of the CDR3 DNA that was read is TGTGCCAGCAGCTTCGCCCGGGTCACCGGGGAG. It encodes CASSFARVTGE. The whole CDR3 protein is CASSFARVTGELFF.